In this sample, the clone carrying this T cell receptor beta chain turned up a few times. Its target is unknown. The data originate from a study of regulatory T cells in long-lasting Graves disease. iRepertoire HTBI primers and Arm-PCR of CDR3 regions built TCR beta libraries. TCRdb re-called the multiplex PCR reads through MiXCR, storing one row per CDR3 protein. The top ten clones hold roughly 20% of a sample with around 420,000 distinct CDR3 sequences, 15% of them seen once. Time point here: newly diagnosed GD, antithyroid drugs for less than 3 months. PBMC RNA served as the TCR library source. Findings of the study overall: Persistent cases favored TRBV28, TRBJ1-2 and TRBJ2-5.

Per germline, CDR1 MNHEY and CDR2 SVGAGI. This CDR3 is built from 16 residues. After removal of 2 bases from V and 9 bases from J, the junction contained 9 bases not matched to a gene. The V gene is TRBV6-5, the J gene TRBJ2-1, with 11 bases identical to TRBD2. The material sequenced was peripheral blood mononuclear cells (PBMCs), taken at new diagnosis, from a patient treated with antithyroid drugs. This receptor was obtained from a female donor with Graves disease. The CDR3 protein is CASSYVLAGGPGEQFF. CDR3 DNA: TGTGCCAGCAGTTACGTGTTAGCGGGAGGGCCGGGTGAGCAGTTCTTC.